This TCR beta chain was identified in a study of regulatory T cells in long-lasting Graves disease. Study-wide results and limits: The TCR repertoire of persistent Graves' patients was less diverse than that of newly diagnosed ones.

Time point noted: newly diagnosed GD, antithyroid drugs for less than 3 months. Generation of the TCR library employed RNA extracted from PBMCs. Arm-PCR of CDR3 regions and iRepertoire HTBI primers were the basis on which TCR beta libraries were built. TCRdb independently ran MiXCR on the multiplex PCR reads; one entry per CDR3 protein. The data contain around 240,000 distinct CDR3 sequences, 18% of them seen just once; the ten biggest clones take up approximately 15%. Ten or more counts support this clonotype. Its antigen is unknown. At one end, the junction sequence differs from germline, possibly due to a read error. Germline loops: CDR1 DFQATT, CDR2 SNEGSKA (reference sequence). CDR3 length equals 14 residues. These same records also appear under a second study, on T cells in Graves' hyperthyroidism and ophthalmopathy.

The sequencing used peripheral blood mononuclear cells (PBMCs), collected at new diagnosis, from a patient treated with antithyroid drugs. This sequence was found in a woman between 25 and 40 years old with Graves disease. The chain has TRBV20-1 and TRBJ1-5, with D perhaps matching TRBD1 (6 bases). CDR3 DNA: TGCAGTGCCAGAGGGGGGGTTTCCATGCCGCCCCAGCATTTT. Translation gives CSARGGVSMPPQHF.